The rows below give T cell receptor beta chains drawn from one sample of a study of low-dose radiotherapy and immunotherapy resistance in tumors. In TCRdb, the reads were re-called with MiXCR into one record per CDR3 protein. The sample holds 65,000 to 95,000 distinct CDR3 sequences, around 17% seen once. The sample was PBMCs, taken after low-dose radiotherapy plus immunotherapy. The receptors shown here come from a male donor with prostate cancer. Each CDR3 is given with its conserved first and last residue. The D gene is left open where the match is weak. Size is omitted from some rows. Given values are once, few, many or a class for expanded clones.

many	TRBV20-1	NA	TRBJ2-1	TGCAGCGGGACACCTTACAATGAGCAGTTCTTC	CSGTPYNEQFF
many	TRBV2	TRBD1	TRBJ2-7	TGTGCCAGCAGCCCTGGGACAGGGAATCACGAGCAGTACTTC	CASSPGTGNHEQYF
medium-sized	TRBV28	TRBD2	TRBJ2-7	TGTGCCACTTCGGCGGGGGCCTACGAGCAGTACTTC	CATSAGAYEQYF
many	TRBV12-3/TRBV12-4	NA	TRBJ1-1	TGTGCCAGCAGCCCCGCGGGGGTAAGTGGAGCTTTCTTT	CASSPAGVSGAFF
many	TRBV12-3/TRBV12-4	NA	TRBJ2-5	TGTGCCAGCAGTTTCCCACGACTCTCGGAGACCCAGTACTTC	CASSFPRLSETQYF
many	TRBV4-3	NA	TRBJ1-5	TGCGCCAGCAGCCAAGAATTCGGGAGTTCTCAGCCCCAGCATTTT	CASSQEFGSSQPQHF
many	TRBV29-1	NA	TRBJ1-2	TGCAGCGCCAACGCGGGGGGACGTAACTATGGCTACACCTTC	CSANAGGRNYGYTF
NA	TRBV29-1	TRBD2	TRBJ2-1	TGCAGCGTTGCTCTAGCGGGGGCCCGCTCCTACAATGAGCAGTTCTTC	CSVALAGARSYNEQFF
once	TRBV18	NA	TRBJ2-3	TGTGCCAGCTCACCATGGACGGGCACAGATACGCAGTATTTT	CASSPWTGTDTQYF
many	TRBV28	TRBD1	TRBJ2-4	TGTGCCAGCAGTTTACCTGGGACAGGGCGAAGCATTCAGTACTTC	CASSLPGTGRSIQYF
few	TRBV12-3/TRBV12-4	TRBD1	TRBJ2-7	TGTGCCAGCTCACCGGGACAGGGGTCCCACGAGCAGTACTTC	CASSPGQGSHEQYF
many	TRBV10-2	NA	TRBJ2-3	TGCGCCAGCGGGGACTTAGTAACAGATACGCAGTATTTT	CASGDLVTDTQYF
many	TRBV20-1	NA	TRBJ1-5	TGCAGTGCTAGTAATGGGTTTGCGAGCAATCAGCCCCAGCATTTT	CSASNGFASNQPQHF
many	TRBV7-2	NA	TRBJ2-3	TGTGCCAGCAGCTTAGTGGCTAACACGCAGTATTTT	CASSLVANTQYF
many	TRBV4-2	TRBD2	TRBJ2-2	TGTGCCAGCAGCCAAGATACGATGCTAGCGGGAGGGCCCAGGGAGCTGTTTTTT	CASSQDTMLAGGPRELFF
NA	TRBV11-2	NA	TRBJ2-2	TGTGCCAGCAGCTTTTCGTTAGGGAACGGGGAGCTGTTTTTT	CASSFSLGNGELFF